The 13 T cell receptor beta chains in this list originate from one sample, sequenced in a study of T cell responses to AZD1222 COVID-19 vaccine. This table comes from immunoSEQ multiplex PCR, and its TCRdb copy is limited to in-frame clones, with some not included. The sample records about 150,000 clones, roughly 90% being singletons. The sample in question was peripheral blood, obtained 28 days after the second AZD1222 dose. These receptor sequences come from an adult who received the AZD1222 COVID-19 vaccine.

The CDR3 reads CASFSRAGANYGYTF. CDR3 coding DNA: TGTGCCAGTTTCAGCAGGGCAGGGGCTAACTATGGCTACACCTTC. This chain links TRBV19 with TRBJ1-2; D may be TRBD1 (6 bases). CDR1 and CDR2 from the germline V gene are LNHDA and SQIVND (reference sequence). The CDR3 has 15 residues. Between the trimmed V and J ends, which lost 8 bases and 0 bases, there was a span of 16 bases.

The V call is TRBV5-1, the J call TRBJ1-2; D is possibly TRBD1 (5 bases). Germline CDR1 SGHRS, CDR2 YFSETQ. This CDR3 has 14 residues. V was clipped by 4 bases and J by 7 bases, with 17 bases between them. The CDR3 protein is CASSPIQETGGYTF. In DNA, the CDR3 is TGCGCCAGCAGCCCAATACAGGAGACGGGTGGCTACACCTTC.

This clone appeared a single time. The chain is built from TRBV7-2 and TRBJ1-3, with 7 bases matching TRBD1. Looked up from germline, CDR1 is SGHTA and CDR2 is FQGNSA. The V gene end was trimmed by 1 base and the J gene end by 2 bases; junction bases not matched to a gene: 5. This CDR3 is 16 amino acids long. The CDR3: CASSLVGTETGNTIYF. CDR3 bases: TGTGCCAGCAGCTTAGTAGGGACAGAAACTGGAAACACCATATATTTT. Combining the CDR3 with reference TRBV7-2 and TRBJ1-3 gives the whole variable domain GAGVSQSPSNKVTEKGKDVELRCDPISGHTALYWYRQSLGQGLEFLIYFQGNSAPDKSGLPSDRFSAERTGGSVSTLTIQRTQQEDSAVYLCASSLVGTETGNTIYFGEGSWLTVV.

The rearrangement joins TRBV5-1 to TRBJ2-5, with a tentative D call TRBD2 (6 bases). This CDR3 is 15 amino acids long. The V end lost 0 bases, the J end lost 2 bases, and 11 bases lay between the germline ends. Germline values: CDR1 SGHRS, CDR2 YFSETQ. CDR3 in DNA: TGCGCCAGCAGCTTGGTTCTTAGCGGACAAGAGACCCAGTACTTC. This encodes CASSLVLSGQETQYF.

The chain is built from TRBV2 and TRBJ2-3, with TRBD2 identical over 10 bases. The trim removed 4 bases at V and 6 bases at J, leaving 7 bases unmatched. The germline gives CDR1 SNHLY, CDR2 FYNNEI. This CDR3 contains 15 residues. CDR3 amino acids: CASSVGLAGVDTQYF. DNA for the CDR3: TGTGCCAGCAGTGTTGGGCTAGCGGGAGTGGATACGCAGTATTTT.

This clone was seen more than once but under ten times. This chain uses TRBV2 with TRBJ2-3, with D uncertain. With 4 bases removed from V and 4 bases from J, the gap between germline ends came to 6 bases. Germline lookup yields CDR1 SNHLY and CDR2 FYNNEI. The length of the CDR3 is 12 residues. The DNA for the CDR3 is TGTGCCAGCAGTGCGACACCAGATACGCAGTATTTT. Protein product: CASSATPDTQYF.

This sequence joins TRBV6-5 and TRBJ1-2; D may be TRBD1 (6 bases). Germline CDR1 MNHEY, CDR2 SVGAGI. The CDR3 contains 15 residues. Trimming shortened V by 5 bases and J by 6 bases, and 19 bases separated the two germline ends. CDR3 sequence reads: CASSTRHQGWNGYTF. The CDR3 DNA reads TGTGCCAGCAGTACGCGACACCAGGGGTGGAATGGCTACACCTTC.

This clone was detected a few times. This chain links TRBV6-6 with TRBJ2-5, with TRBD2 matching over 13 bases. The CDR3 length is 15 residues. With 3 bases clipped from V and 5 bases from J, the junction kept 3 bases outside the gene matches. Germline lookup yields CDR1 MNHNY and CDR2 SVGAGI (reference sequence). The CDR3 is CASSYRTSGGETQYF. CDR3 DNA: TGTGCCAGCAGTTATCGGACTAGCGGGGGTGAGACCCAGTACTTC.

The V call is TRBV9, the J call TRBJ2-3; D call uncertain. The V gene's germline CDR1 is SGDLS and CDR2 YYNGEE. With 0 bases removed from V and 1 base from J, the gap between germline ends came to 12 bases. This CDR3 has 16 amino acids. As DNA, the CDR3 is TGTGCCAGCAGCGTAGGCCCACAGTTGGGCACAGATACGCAGTATTTT. Its translation is CASSVGPQLGTDTQYF. Filled out from reference TRBV9 and TRBJ2-3, the complete variable domain reads DSGVTQTPKHLITATGQRVTLRCSPRSGDLSVYWYQQSLDQGLQFLIQYYNGEERAKGNILERFSAQQFPDLHSELNLSSLELGDSALYFCASSVGPQLGTDTQYFGPGTRLTVL.

The chain links TRBV2 to TRBJ1-1; D gene unclear. Germline CDR1 reads SNHLY; CDR2 reads FYNNEI. Trimming removed 3 bases from V and 5 bases from J, with 13 bases in between. This CDR3 spans 14 amino acids. CDR3 loop: CASSEIGWRTEAFF. The CDR3 DNA reads as TGTGCCAGCAGTGAGATAGGGTGGAGAACTGAAGCTTTCTTT.

The chain's CDR3 is CASSLGGSSGANVLTF. The DNA of the CDR3 is TGCGCCAGCAGCTTGGGGGGGAGCTCTGGGGCCAACGTCCTGACTTTC. This chain uses TRBV5-1 with TRBJ2-6; D could derive from TRBD1 or TRBD2 (5 bases each). This CDR3 is built from 16 residues. Germline-derived CDR1 and CDR2 are SGHRS and YFSETQ. Trimming pared 0 bases from V and 0 bases from J, leaving 7 bases between.

The chain links TRBV6-6 to TRBJ2-2; D possibly uses TRBD1 or TRBD2 (6 bases each). Trimming removed 8 bases from V and 5 bases from J, with 15 bases in between. The CDR3 is made up of 14 amino acids. Germline V gene sequence: CDR1 MNHNY, CDR2 SVGAGI (reference sequence). DNA of the CDR3: TGTGCCAGCTGCCCACCGGGGGCAACCGGGGAGCTGTTTTTT. This encodes CASCPPGATGELFF.

This clone was seen ten or more times. The rearrangement uses TRBV5-1 and TRBJ2-7; 9 nucleotides agree with TRBD1. The CDR3 spans 14 residues. The trim removed 6 bases at V and 2 bases at J, leaving 6 bases unmatched. CDR1 SGHRS and CDR2 YFSETQ come from the germline V gene. CDR3 in DNA: TGCGCCAGCAACCCGGGACAGGGACCCTACGAGCAGTACTTC. Amino acids: CASNPGQGPYEQYF.